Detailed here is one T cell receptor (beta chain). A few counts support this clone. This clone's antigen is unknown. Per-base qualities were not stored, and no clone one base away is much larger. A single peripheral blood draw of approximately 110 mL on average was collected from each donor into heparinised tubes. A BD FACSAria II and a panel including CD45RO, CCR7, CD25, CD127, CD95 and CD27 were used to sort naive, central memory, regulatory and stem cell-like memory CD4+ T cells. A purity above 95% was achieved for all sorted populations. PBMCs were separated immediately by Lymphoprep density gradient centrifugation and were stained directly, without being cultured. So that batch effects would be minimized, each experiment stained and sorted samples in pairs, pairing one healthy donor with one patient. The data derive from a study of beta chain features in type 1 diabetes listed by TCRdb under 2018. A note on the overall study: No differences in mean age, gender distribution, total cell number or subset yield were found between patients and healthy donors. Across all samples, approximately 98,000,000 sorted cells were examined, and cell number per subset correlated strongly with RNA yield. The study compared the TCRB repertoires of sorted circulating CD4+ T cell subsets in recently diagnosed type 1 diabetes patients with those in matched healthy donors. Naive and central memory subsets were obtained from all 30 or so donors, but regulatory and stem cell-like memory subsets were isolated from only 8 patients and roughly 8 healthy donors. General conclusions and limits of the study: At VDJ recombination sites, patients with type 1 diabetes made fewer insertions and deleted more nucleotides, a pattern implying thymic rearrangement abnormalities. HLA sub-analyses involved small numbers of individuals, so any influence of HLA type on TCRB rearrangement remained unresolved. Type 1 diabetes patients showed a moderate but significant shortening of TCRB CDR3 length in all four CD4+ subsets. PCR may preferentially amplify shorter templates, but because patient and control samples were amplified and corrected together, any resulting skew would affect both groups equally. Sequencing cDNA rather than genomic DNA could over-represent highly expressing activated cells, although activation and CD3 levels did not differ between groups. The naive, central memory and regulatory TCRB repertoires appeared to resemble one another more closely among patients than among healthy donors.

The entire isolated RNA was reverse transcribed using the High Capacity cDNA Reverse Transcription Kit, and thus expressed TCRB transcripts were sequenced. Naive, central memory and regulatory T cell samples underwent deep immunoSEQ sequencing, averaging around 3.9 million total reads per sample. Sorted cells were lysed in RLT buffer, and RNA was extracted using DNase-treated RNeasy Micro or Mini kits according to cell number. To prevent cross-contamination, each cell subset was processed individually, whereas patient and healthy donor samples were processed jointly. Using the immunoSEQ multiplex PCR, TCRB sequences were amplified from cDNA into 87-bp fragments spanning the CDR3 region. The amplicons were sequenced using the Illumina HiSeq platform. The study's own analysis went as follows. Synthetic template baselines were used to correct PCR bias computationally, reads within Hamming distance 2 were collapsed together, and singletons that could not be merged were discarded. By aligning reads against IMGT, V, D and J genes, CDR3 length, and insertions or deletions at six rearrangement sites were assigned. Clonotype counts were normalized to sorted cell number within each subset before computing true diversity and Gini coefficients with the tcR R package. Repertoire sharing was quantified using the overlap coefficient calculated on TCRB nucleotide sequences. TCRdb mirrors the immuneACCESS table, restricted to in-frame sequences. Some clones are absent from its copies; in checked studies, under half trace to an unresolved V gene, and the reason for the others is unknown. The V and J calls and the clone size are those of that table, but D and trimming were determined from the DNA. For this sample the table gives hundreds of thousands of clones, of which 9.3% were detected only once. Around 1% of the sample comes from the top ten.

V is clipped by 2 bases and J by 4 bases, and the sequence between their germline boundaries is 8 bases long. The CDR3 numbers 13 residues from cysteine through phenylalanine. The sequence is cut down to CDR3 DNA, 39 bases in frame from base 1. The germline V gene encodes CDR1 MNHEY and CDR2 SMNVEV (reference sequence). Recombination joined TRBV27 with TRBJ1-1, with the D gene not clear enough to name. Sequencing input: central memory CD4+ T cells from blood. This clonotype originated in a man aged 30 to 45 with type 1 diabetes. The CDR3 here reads CASSLRGRTEAFF. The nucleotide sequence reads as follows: TGTGCCAGCAGTTTACGTGGCCGCACTGAAGCTTTCTTT.